The 32 T cell receptor beta chains below come from one sample, sequenced in a study of regulatory T cells in long-lasting Graves disease. Time point meaning: newly diagnosed GD, antithyroid drugs for less than 3 months. The TCR library was made from RNA extracted from PBMCs. Arm-PCR of CDR3 regions with iRepertoire HTBI primers generated TCR beta libraries. TCRdb re-called the multiplex PCR reads with MiXCR, one entry per CDR3 protein. Among around 450,000 distinct CDR3 sequences, about 15% were seen once, and the ten largest hold around 17%. The data were also submitted as part of a second study, on T cells in Graves' hyperthyroidism and ophthalmopathy.

The sample consisted of peripheral blood mononuclear cells (PBMCs), taken at new diagnosis, from a patient treated with antithyroid drugs. Receptors were obtained from a woman aged 25 to 39 with Graves disease.

The chain recombines TRBV14 with TRBJ2-5, with TRBD2 as a possible D gene (5 bases). CDR1 SGHDN and CDR2 FVKESK come from the germline V gene. V lost 4 bases, J lost 5 bases, and 17 bases lay in between. This CDR3 contains 15 residues. For the CDR3, the DNA is TGTGCCAGCAGCCCCATCCGGGGAACCTGGGAGACCCAGTACTTC. Translation gives CASSPIRGTWETQYF.

V gene TRBV27 combines with J gene TRBJ2-7; D possibly matches TRBD1 or TRBD2 (5 bases each). The CDR3 loop spans 14 amino acids. Between the trimmed V and J ends, which lost 3 bases and 3 bases, there was a span of 12 bases. The germline CDR1 and CDR2 sequences are MNHEY and SMNVEV (reference sequence). In DNA form, the CDR3 reads TGTGCCAGCAGTTTCGGGGACGGGAACTACGAGCAGTACTTC. Its protein product is CASSFGDGNYEQYF.

This clonotype was counted ten times or more. The V and J genes are TRBV5-5 and TRBJ2-7; D remains ambiguous. V lost 0 bases to trimming and J lost 6 bases, with 10 bases between them. The CDR3 is 13 residues long. Germline V lookup: CDR1 SGHKS, CDR2 YYEKEE (reference sequence). The CDR3 bases are TGTGCCAGCAGCTTGGTACTCGGTAGCGAGCAGTACTTC. Protein: CASSLVLGSEQYF.

This clonotype has just a few counts. This chain uses TRBV5-4 with TRBJ1-2; D call uncertain. The V and J ends lost 0 bases and 5 bases respectively, with 11 bases between them. Germline CDR1 reads SGHNT; CDR2 reads YYREEE (reference sequence). This CDR3 region has 14 residues. The CDR3 nucleotides are TGTGCCAGCAGCTTGGAGTTGGCCAAATATGGCTACACCTTC. The encoded protein is CASSLELAKYGYTF.

The chain links TRBV6-2 or TRBV6-3 to TRBJ1-2; perhaps TRBD1 as D (5 bases). Germline CDR1 reads MNHEY; CDR2 reads SVGEGT. V gave up 2 bases and J gave up 5 bases, with 15 bases separating them. This CDR3 is built from 15 residues. The CDR3 DNA follows: TGTGCCAGCAGTTACAATCGGGTGGGGGTATATGGCTACACCTTC. It specifies CASSYNRVGVYGYTF.

This clonotype appeared many times. V is TRBV11-2 and J is TRBJ1-6; D is perhaps TRBD1 (6 bases). The CDR3 totals 14 residues. Trimming cost V 6 bases and J 0 bases, with 6 bases left between them. Germline V lookup: CDR1 SGHAT, CDR2 FQNNGV. The CDR3, as DNA: TGTGCCAGCAGGGACAGCTCCTATAATTCACCCCTCCACTTT. It is translated as CASRDSSYNSPLHF.

The table lists this clonotype with many counts. V usage is TRBV30 and J usage is TRBJ1-1; D remains ambiguous. CDR3 length equals 13 residues. In germline, CDR1 is GTSNPN, CDR2 SVGIG (reference sequence). The germline V and J ends were trimmed by 3 bases and 0 bases, with 8 bases remaining between them. The CDR3 is CAWRLGMNTEAFF. In nucleotides, the CDR3 is TGTGCCTGGAGATTGGGAATGAACACTGAAGCTTTCTTT.

This clonotype has a handful of counts. V usage is TRBV19 and J usage is TRBJ2-3; TRBD2 agrees at 7 bases. Losses at the gene ends were 7 bases for V and 6 bases for J; bases not matched to a gene: 7. This CDR3 has 13 amino acids. CDR1 is LNHDA, CDR2 SQIVND, per germline (reference sequence). CDR3 residues: CASTSAGADTQYF. As DNA, the CDR3 is TGTGCCAGTACTTCCGCGGGAGCGGATACGCAGTATTTT. Filled out from reference TRBV19 and TRBJ2-3, the complete variable domain reads DGGITQSPKYLFRKEGQNVTLSCEQNLNHDAMYWYRQDPGQGLRLIYYSQIVNDFQKGDIAEGYSVSREKKESFPLTVTSAQKNPTAFYLCASTSAGADTQYFGPGTRLTVL.

The rearrangement joins TRBV6-1 to TRBJ2-1, with 16 bases identical to TRBD2. Germline CDR1 MNHNS, CDR2 SASEGT. Trimming took 6 bases from V and 1 from J; bases not matched to a gene: 3. This CDR3 has 17 amino acids. DNA for the CDR3: TGTGCCAGCAGCGGGACTAGCGGGAGGGGTTCCTACAATGAGCAGTTCTTC. Translation gives CASSGTSGRGSYNEQFF.

This clonotype was counted at least ten times. This sequence joins TRBV12-3 or TRBV12-4 and TRBJ2-3; TRBD2 is a possible D gene (6 bases). This CDR3 comprises 13 residues. The V gene lost 2 bases and the J gene lost 10 bases, with 13 bases spanning the gap. CDR3 in amino acids: CASSLQQLAAQYF. CDR3 sequence (DNA): TGTGCCAGCAGTTTACAACAACTAGCAGCGCAGTATTTT.

This clonotype was recorded a few times. The chain couples TRBV19 to TRBJ2-2; D remains ambiguous. Germline values: CDR1 LNHDA, CDR2 SQIVND (reference sequence). This CDR3 comprises 15 residues. V shed 4 bases and J shed 4 bases, with 13 bases lying between them. The CDR3 sequence: CASSTDQSFTGELFF. The CDR3 DNA is TGTGCCAGTAGTACCGACCAATCCTTCACCGGGGAGCTGTTTTTT. Full variable domain (missing parts from reference TRBV19 and TRBJ2-2): DGGITQSPKYLFRKEGQNVTLSCEQNLNHDAMYWYRQDPGQGLRLIYYSQIVNDFQKGDIAEGYSVSREKKESFPLTVTSAQKNPTAFYLCASSTDQSFTGELFFGEGSRLTVL.

Ten or more counts support this clonotype. The V and J genes are TRBV3-1 and TRBJ2-1; 8 nucleotides line up with TRBD2. The CDR3 length is 17 residues. V dropped 1 base and J dropped 8; count of bases not matched to a gene: 13. Germline CDR1 and CDR2: LGHDT and YNNKEL (reference sequence). The DNA for the CDR3 is TGTGCCAGCAGCCAAGTGACTGGCGGGAGGAGCCAGGATGAGCAGTTCTTC. Its translation: CASSQVTGGRSQDEQFF.

V is TRBV15 and J is TRBJ2-6; no definite D call. The CDR3 consists of 16 residues. V lost 0 bases and J 2 bases, leaving 8 bases between the germline ends. CDR1 LNHNV and CDR2 YYDKDF come from the germline V gene (reference sequence). The CDR3: CATSRDGLAGANVLTF. CDR3 coding DNA: TGTGCCACCAGCAGAGATGGGCTGGCTGGGGCCAACGTCCTGACTTTC.

The chain joins TRBV10-3 to TRBJ2-3; 8 nucleotides align to TRBD2. The CDR3 consists of 16 residues. The germline V gene encodes CDR1 ENHRY and CDR2 SYGVKD. The junction had 8 bases not matched to a gene; V was cut back by 2 bases and J by 4 bases. This CDR3 is CAISEPSTSGADTQYF. As DNA, the CDR3 is TGTGCCATCAGTGAGCCTTCCACTAGCGGCGCAGATACGCAGTATTTT.

The chain recombines TRBV2 with TRBJ2-7; D may be TRBD2 (6 bases). This CDR3 is built from 14 residues. CDR1 and CDR2 from the germline V gene are SNHLY and FYNNEI. Between the trimmed V and J ends, which lost 7 bases and 7 bases, there was a span of 20 bases. The CDR3 here is CASTVDGGRGEQYF. The CDR3 coding sequence is TGTGCCAGCACCGTTGACGGGGGACGAGGAGAGCAGTACTTC.

This clonotype was counted many times. The rearrangement links TRBV3-1 to TRBJ2-1, with 7 positions matching TRBD1. This CDR3 contains 18 residues. V gave up 6 bases and J gave up 2 bases; unmatched junction bases: 16. Per the germline V gene, CDR1 is LGHDT and CDR2 is YNNKEL (reference sequence). The CDR3 is CASRLTGVGSAPYNEQFF. The CDR3 DNA reads TGTGCCAGCAGGTTAACAGGGGTGGGTAGCGCGCCCTACAATGAGCAGTTCTTC.

This clonotype was picked up many times. V is TRBV5-1 and J is TRBJ1-5, with 10 bases lining up with TRBD1. The trim removed 4 bases at V and 5 bases at J, leaving 3 bases unmatched. Per germline, CDR1 SGHRS and CDR2 YFSETQ. The CDR3 contains 14 residues. The CDR3 protein is CASSIGTGDQPQHF. The CDR3 bases are TGCGCCAGCAGCATCGGGACAGGGGATCAGCCCCAGCATTTT. Full variable domain (missing parts from reference TRBV5-1 and TRBJ1-5): KAGVTQTPRYLIKTRGQQVTLSCSPISGHRSVSWYQQTPGQGLQFLFEYFSETQRNKGNFPGRFSGRQFSNSRSEMNVSTLELGDSALYLCASSIGTGDQPQHFGDGTRLSIL.

The chain recombines TRBV12-3 or TRBV12-4 with TRBJ1-2, with a weak D call TRBD1 (5 bases). V lost 4 bases, J lost 7 bases, and 10 bases lay in between. The CDR3 runs to 12 residues. The CDR3 DNA is TGTGCCAGCAGTTGTCAGGGTGGTGGCTACACCTTC. It specifies CASSCQGGGYTF.

About this clonotype itself: A read error is possible here, since a much larger clone lies one base away. The chain carries TRBV11-3 and TRBJ2-7; D is uncertain. V dropped 8 bases and J dropped 3 bases, with 8 bases sitting between them. The CDR3 is 11 residues long. In germline, CDR1 is SGHNT, CDR2 YENEEA. The CDR3 DNA is TGTGCCAGCGGTGCTGACTACGAGCAGTACTTC. It codes for CASGADYEQYF.

This clonotype occurred a few times. This rearrangement joins TRBV6-9 to TRBJ1-1; D perhaps matches TRBD1 (6 bases). V was trimmed by 3 bases and J by 6 bases, leaving 11 bases between them. CDR3 length equals 13 residues. CDR1 is MNHGY and CDR2 is SVAAGI in the germline V gene. The CDR3 sequence is CASSYRGDAEAFF. CDR3 DNA: TGTGCCAGCAGTTACAGGGGTGATGCTGAAGCTTTCTTT.

This clonotype was recorded a few times. This rearrangement joins TRBV24-1 to TRBJ1-1, with D perhaps TRBD1 (5 bases). This CDR3 spans 13 amino acids. Trimming took 6 bases from V and 4 from J, leaving 11 bases between them. Germline V gene sequence: CDR1 KGHDR, CDR2 SFDVKD. The CDR3 DNA reads as TGTGCCACCAGTCGGGACTCCGGCACTGAAGCTTTCTTT. Protein: CATSRDSGTEAFF.

This clonotype was found many times. The gene calls are TRBV7-9 and TRBJ2-5; 13 nucleotides align to TRBD2. Trimming removed 4 bases from V and 8 bases from J; junction bases left unmatched: 7. The CDR3 runs to 15 residues. In germline, CDR1 is SEHNR, CDR2 FQNEAQ (reference sequence). Written as DNA, the CDR3 is TGTGCCAGCAGCTCCCCGGGACTAGCGGGATTAACCCAGTACTTC. Translation: CASSSPGLAGLTQYF.

This clonotype was seen more than once but under ten times. A much bigger clone sits one base away, suggesting this may be a read error. CDR3 coding DNA: TGTGCCGGCTCACCACCGGTGGGGTCCTACAATGAGCAGTTCTTC. Translating gives CAGSPPVGSYNEQFF. The J gene is TRBJ2-1, the V gene TRBV18; the D is unclear. This CDR3 has 15 residues. The germline V gene has CDR1 KGHSH and CDR2 LQKENI.

Many counts were recorded for this clonotype. The rearrangement links TRBV20-1 to TRBJ1-5, with 7 nucleotides matching TRBD1. Germline CDR1 and CDR2: DFQATT and SNEGSKA (reference sequence). V gave up 6 bases and J gave up 3 bases; unmatched junction bases: 8. This CDR3 has 14 residues. CDR3 in amino acids: CSAAPGTDNQPQHF. DNA of the CDR3: TGCAGTGCCGCCCCGGGGACAGACAATCAGCCCCAGCATTTT.

This clonotype was picked up many times. The chain recombines TRBV6-2 or TRBV6-3 with TRBJ2-7; D remains ambiguous. Germline loops: CDR1 MNHEY, CDR2 SVGEGT. This CDR3 region has 14 residues. V lost 0 bases, J lost 3 bases, and 9 bases lay in between. The CDR3 is CASSYSGRLYEQYF. CDR3 in DNA: TGTGCCAGCAGTTACTCAGGCAGACTCTACGAGCAGTACTTC.

This clonotype has only a few counts. This chain links TRBV6-2 or TRBV6-3 with TRBJ1-1, with D perhaps matching TRBD1 (5 bases). Germline lookup yields CDR1 MNHEY and CDR2 SVGEGT. This CDR3 has 12 amino acids. CDR3 sequence (DNA): TGTGCGAGCGGGGCAGGGCTGTCGGGAGCTTTCTTT. It yields the protein CASGAGLSGAFF.

The chain recombines TRBV3-1 with TRBJ2-5; the D gene is possibly TRBD1 (6 bases). The CDR3 has 16 amino acids. Per the germline V gene, CDR1 is LGHDT and CDR2 is YNNKEL (reference sequence). Trimming cost V 0 bases and J 5 bases, with 16 bases left between them. The CDR3 bases are TGTGCCAGCAGCCAAGAATTGCAGGGGCCCGGGGAGACCCAGTACTTC. It specifies CASSQELQGPGETQYF.

This clonotype was counted ten times or more. This rearrangement joins TRBV28 to TRBJ2-5; no firm D call. The CDR3 contains 13 residues. Germline CDR1 reads MDHEN; CDR2 reads SYDVKM. V lost 2 bases and J 5 bases, leaving 9 bases between the germline ends. The CDR3 reads CASSLRQPETQYF. The CDR3 coding sequence is TGTGCCAGCAGTTTAAGACAACCCGAGACCCAGTACTTC.

The gene calls are TRBV28 and TRBJ2-1; D call uncertain. The ends were cut back, 10 bases at V and 10 bases at J, with 17 bases in the middle. Germline CDR1 reads MDHEN; CDR2 reads SYDVKM. The CDR3 has 12 amino acids. As DNA, the CDR3 is TGTGCCATCCAGGACGGGTATGGGGAGCAGTTCTTC. It encodes CAIQDGYGEQFF.

This clonotype was seen at least ten times. The chain is built from TRBV10-1 and TRBJ2-7; weak D call: TRBD1 (6 bases). Trimming stripped 2 bases from V and 0 bases from J, with 8 bases between. CDR1 and CDR2 from the germline V gene are WNHNN and SYGVQD (reference sequence). This CDR3 is built from 14 residues. The CDR3 nucleotides are TGCGCCAGCAGTGAGACAGGGACCTCCTACGAGCAGTACTTC. Translation gives CASSETGTSYEQYF.

DNA of the CDR3: TGTGCCATCACCCAGACTAGCGGGAGCTCCTACAATGAGCAGTTCTTC. The encoded protein is CAITQTSGSSYNEQFF. The V and J genes are TRBV10-3 and TRBJ2-1; 12 nucleotides match TRBD2. Trimming at V came to 7 bases and at J to 0 bases, leaving 4 bases not matched to a gene. The germline gives CDR1 ENHRY, CDR2 SYGVKD. This CDR3 region has 16 residues.

In its sample, this clonotype was seen many times. CDR3 protein: CASSFPGNEQYF. The CDR3 coding sequence is TGCGCCAGCAGCTTCCCAGGCAACGAGCAGTACTTC. The chain uses TRBV5-1 and TRBJ2-7; no reliable D call. Germline V gene data show CDR1 as SGHRS and CDR2 as YFSETQ. The CDR3 has 12 residues. Trimming pared 2 bases from V and 5 bases from J, leaving 8 bases between.